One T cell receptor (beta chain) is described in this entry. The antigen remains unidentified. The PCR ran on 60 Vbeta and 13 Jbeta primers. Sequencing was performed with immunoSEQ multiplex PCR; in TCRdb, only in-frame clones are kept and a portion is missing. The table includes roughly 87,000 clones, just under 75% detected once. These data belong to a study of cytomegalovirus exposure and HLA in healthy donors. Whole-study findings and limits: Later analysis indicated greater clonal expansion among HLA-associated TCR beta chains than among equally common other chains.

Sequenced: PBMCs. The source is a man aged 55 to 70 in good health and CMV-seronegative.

DNA of the CDR3: TGTGCCAGCAGCCAACAACCGGGGTCGCCCTACGAGCAGTACTTC. As protein: CASSQQPGSPYEQYF. The genes are TRBV6-1 and TRBJ2-7; weak D call: TRBD2 (5 bases). This CDR3 is 15 amino acids long. The V end was cut by 6 bases, the J end by 2 bases, with 17 bases between. The germline CDR1 and CDR2 sequences are MNHNS and SASEGT.